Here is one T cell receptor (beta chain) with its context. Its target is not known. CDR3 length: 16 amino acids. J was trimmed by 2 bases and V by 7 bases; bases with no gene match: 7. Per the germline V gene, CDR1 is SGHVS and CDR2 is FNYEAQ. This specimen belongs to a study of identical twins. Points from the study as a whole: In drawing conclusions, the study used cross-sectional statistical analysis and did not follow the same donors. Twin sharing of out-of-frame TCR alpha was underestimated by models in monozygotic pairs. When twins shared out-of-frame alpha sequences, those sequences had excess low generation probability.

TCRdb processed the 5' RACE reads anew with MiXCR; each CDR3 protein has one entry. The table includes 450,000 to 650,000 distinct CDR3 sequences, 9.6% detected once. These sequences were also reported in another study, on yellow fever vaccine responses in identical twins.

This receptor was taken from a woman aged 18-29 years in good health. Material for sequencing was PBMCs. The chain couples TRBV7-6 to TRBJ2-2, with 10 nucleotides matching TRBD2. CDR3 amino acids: CASTNRLAGNTGELFF. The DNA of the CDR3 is TGTGCCAGCACCAACCGACTAGCGGGCAACACCGGGGAGCTGTTTTTT.